This is a list of T cell receptor beta chains from one sample in a study of identifying expanded T cells in peripheral blood. TCRdb keeps only in-frame clones here, not all; method: immunoSEQ multiplex PCR. This table has tens of thousands of clones, about 85% appearing once. The sequencing input was blood. The origin of the receptors is a person between 18 and 75 years old in good health. Each CDR3 is given with its conserved first and last residue. A D gene is named only where the DNA matches it firmly. The size entry is marked missing in some rows and otherwise reads once, few, many or a size class.

clone_size v_call d_call cdr3_aa
NA TRBV7-2 NA CASSGRTVSAEAFF
NA TRBV5-1 TRBD1 CASSSLQGYTEAFF
NA TRBV2 NA CASKGPGTEAFF
NA TRBV6-5 NA CASRPPRGGNSPLHF
NA TRBV30 TRBD1 CAWSSGGAEQFF
NA TRBV27 TRBD1 CASSSPGTAYEQYF
NA TRBV7-8 TRBD1 CASSSGTDTGELFF
NA TRBV11-2 NA CASSFAGPNYEQYF
NA TRBV6-5 TRBD1 CASSSRTGAGYGYTF
NA TRBV30 TRBD1 CAWMEGTGVSEAFF
NA TRBV7-9 NA CASSRDPQGNTEAFF
NA TRBV4-3 TRBD1 CASSQGRTGLEEKLFF
once TRBV9 TRBD1 CASSGQGGFSGNTIYF
once TRBV6-5 NA CASSSYGTPDTEAFF
NA TRBV6-5 NA CASSEADGAFF
few TRBV6-5 TRBD1 CTHYYPRQGEQPQHF
NA TRBV11-2 TRBD2 CASRQTGTSGRTQYF
NA TRBV5-1 TRBD1 CASRVPGQYNSPLHF
NA TRBV10-1 TRBD1 CASSLGQGSGELFF
NA TRBV28 NA CASSLGGANTGELFF
NA TRBV6-6 TRBD1 CASSYSLTGGDYEQYF
NA TRBV30 NA CAWSAGPNYGYTF
NA TRBV25-1 NA CASSDRSRNTIYF
once TRBV7-8 TRBD1 CASSASRGISTDTQYF
once TRBV9 TRBD1 CASSSRGSSYEQYF
NA TRBV2 NA CASSVARRAPDTQYF